This TCR beta chain emerged from a study of blood T cell repertoires in COVID-19. Participants were aged about 18 to 100 years from approximately 23 US areas. Categorization into cohorts depended on clinical history that participants reported. Donors in Cohort 3 counted as recovered after two negative PCRs, clearance, or symptom resolution. The CDR3 runs 16 residues. Germline V CDR1 and CDR2: GTSNPN, SVGIG (reference sequence). V dropped 0 bases and J dropped 2 bases, with 16 bases sitting between them. Assay: immunoSEQ multiplex PCR; the TCRdb copy retains only in-frame clones and omits some. The sample includes 200,000 to 250,000 clones, about four fifths of them seen just once.

This TCR was sampled from a woman aged 40 to 55 who had recovered from COVID-19. The specimen sequenced was PBMCs or T cells enriched from blood (not recorded which). The chain employs TRBV30 and TRBJ1-2; tentatively, D is TRBD1 (6 bases). As DNA, the CDR3 is TGTGCCTGGAGTGTAACAGGGACGCCGAAAAACTATGGCTACACCTTC. This sequence encodes CAWSVTGTPKNYGYTF.